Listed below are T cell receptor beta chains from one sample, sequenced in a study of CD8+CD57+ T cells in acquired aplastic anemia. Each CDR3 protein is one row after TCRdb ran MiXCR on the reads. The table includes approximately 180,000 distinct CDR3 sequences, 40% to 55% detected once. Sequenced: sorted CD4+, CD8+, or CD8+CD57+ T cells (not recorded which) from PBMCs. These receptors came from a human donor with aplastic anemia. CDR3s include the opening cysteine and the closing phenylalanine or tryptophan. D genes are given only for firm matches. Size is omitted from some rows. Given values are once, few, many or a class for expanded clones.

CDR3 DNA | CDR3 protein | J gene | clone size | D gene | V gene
TGTGCCAGCAGGGAAGTCGGAGGGGAAGCTTTCTTT | CASREVGGEAFF | TRBJ1-1 | many | NA | TRBV2
TGTGCCAGCAGCTACGAGGGGGGCGGCTACACCTTC | CASSYEGGGYTF | TRBJ1-2 | NA | NA | TRBV7-9
TGTGCCAGCAGCCAGAGCGGGGGGTGGCAGCCCCAGCATTTT | CASSQSGGWQPQHF | TRBJ1-5 | NA | NA | TRBV9
TGTGCCAGCAGGGGAGGGGGCCAGACCTACGAGCAGTACTTC | CASRGGGQTYEQYF | TRBJ2-7 | NA | NA | TRBV7-3
TGTGCCAGCAGCTTGCCGTATCTGAACGAGCAGTACTTC | CASSLPYLNEQYF | TRBJ2-7 | NA | NA | TRBV7-2
TGTGCCAGCGGAAGGGGGGAGTCCTACAATGAGCAGTTCTTC | CASGRGESYNEQFF | TRBJ2-1 | NA | NA | TRBV11-1
TGTGCCAGCAGTTTGCCCGGCTTTCAACCGAGGTACACCTTC | CASSLPGFQPRYTF | TRBJ1-2 | NA | NA | TRBV12-3/TRBV12-4
TGCAGCGTTGTCCTAGCGGGAACCTACGAGCAGTACTTC | CSVVLAGTYEQYF | TRBJ2-7 | NA | TRBD2 | TRBV29-1
TGTGCCAGCAGCTCCGACAGGTCTGATACGCAGTATTTT | CASSSDRSDTQYF | TRBJ2-3 | many | NA | TRBV2
TGCAATGCTAGAGATGAGTGGAGCTCTGGGGCCGACGTCCTGACTTTC | CNARDEWSSGADVLTF | TRBJ2-6 | NA | NA | TRBV20-1
TGTGCCAGCAGCTTATCGACAGCTGATTATGGCTACACCTTC | CASSLSTADYGYTF | TRBJ1-2 | NA | NA | TRBV11-1
TGTGCCAGCAGCTTAGAGGGCGGAAACACTGAAGCTTTCTTT | CASSLEGGNTEAFF | TRBJ1-1 | many | NA | TRBV7-2
TGTGCCAGCAGGGAGGTGGGTCAGAATAATGAAAAACTGTTTTTT | CASREVGQNNEKLFF | TRBJ1-4 | many | NA | TRBV2
TGTGCCAGCAGCCAAGCGAACTCGGAACCATATGGCTACACCTTC | CASSQANSEPYGYTF | TRBJ1-2 | NA | NA | TRBV4-2
TGTGCCAGCAGCGAACCACGAATTAATGAGCAGTTCTTC | CASSEPRINEQFF | TRBJ2-1 | many | NA | TRBV6-1
TGTGCCAGCAGTTACTCGGGGGGAAGAGAGGCCTATGGCTACACCTTC | CASSYSGGREAYGYTF | TRBJ1-2 | NA | NA | TRBV6-5
TGTGCCAGCAGCGCCGACGGGAACACTGAAGCTTTCTTT | CASSADGNTEAFF | TRBJ1-1 | NA | NA | TRBV7-3
TGTGCCATCAGTGAAACCTGGGGGCGCGACGGCTACACCTTC | CAISETWGRDGYTF | TRBJ1-2 | NA | NA | TRBV10-3
TGCAGCGTACCGGGACAGGGGGTTGGCGAGCAGTACTTC | CSVPGQGVGEQYF | TRBJ2-7 | NA | TRBD1 | TRBV29-1
TGTGCCAGCAGCGTAGGTACAGGGGGAACCTACGAGCAGTACTTC | CASSVGTGGTYEQYF | TRBJ2-7 | NA | TRBD1 | TRBV9
TGTGCCATCAGCTCCTCCTCTGGAAACACCATATATTTT | CAISSSSGNTIYF | TRBJ1-3 | few | NA | TRBV10-3
TGTGCCAGCAGCACCATGACAGGGCTCGAGCAGTACTTC | CASSTMTGLEQYF | TRBJ2-7 | few | TRBD1 | TRBV11-3
TGTGCCAGCAGACCTACCGGGACTAGCTACTACGAGCAGTACTTC | CASRPTGTSYYEQYF | TRBJ2-7 | NA | TRBD2 | TRBV7-2
TGTGCCAGTAAAATAAACTGGGGCAACTCGCAAGAGACCCAGTACTTC | CASKINWGNSQETQYF | TRBJ2-5 | NA | NA | TRBV19
TGTGCCAGCAGGACGGGAGGGTATACGCAGTATTTT | CASRTGGYTQYF | TRBJ2-3 | NA | TRBD2 | TRBV2
TGTGCCAGCAACCCAGGACAGGGGGCTTATGGCTACACCTTC | CASNPGQGAYGYTF | TRBJ1-2 | NA | TRBD1 | TRBV5-4
TGTGCCAGTAGTATGAAACAGTCCTACGAGCAGTACTTC | CASSMKQSYEQYF | TRBJ2-7 | NA | NA | TRBV19
TGTGCCTCCCCGCAGGGGGCGAGTTACAATGAGCAGTTCTTC | CASPQGASYNEQFF | TRBJ2-1 | NA | TRBD1 | TRBV11-1
TGTGCCACCAGTTATGGATTAGAGCAGTATTTT | CATSYGLEQYF | TRBJ2-3 | NA | NA | TRBV24-1
TGTGCCAGCAGCTTAGCGAAGGGGGGATCACCCCTCCACTTT | CASSLAKGGSPLHF | TRBJ1-6 | once | NA | TRBV7-8
TGCAGTGCTTGGGACAGGGGGAAGAGCACTGAAGCTTTCTTT | CSAWDRGKSTEAFF | TRBJ1-1 | many | TRBD1 | TRBV20-1
TGTGCCAGCAGCCAGAAGAGAGGACCCGCGGTTAGCGATACGCAGTATTTT | CASSQKRGPAVSDTQYF | TRBJ2-3 | NA | NA | TRBV11-1
TGTGCCATCAGTGAAAGAGGGGTCAATCAGCCCCAGCATTTT | CAISERGVNQPQHF | TRBJ1-5 | NA | NA | TRBV10-3
TGTGCCACTAATGGGCAAGAGACCCAGTACTTC | CATNGQETQYF | TRBJ2-5 | NA | NA | TRBV7-9
TGTGCCAGCAGTGGTAGGGGAACGGGGAGCAATCAGCCCCAGCATTTT | CASSGRGTGSNQPQHF | TRBJ1-5 | few | NA | TRBV2
TGTGCCAGATACCGCGGACAGGGGGTTTTTCGTGAGACCCAGTACTTC | CARYRGQGVFRETQYF | TRBJ2-5 | many | TRBD1 | TRBV6-1
TGTGCCAGCAGCTCCGAGGGAGGACAGCACACAGATACGCAGTATTTT | CASSSEGGQHTDTQYF | TRBJ2-3 | many | NA | TRBV5-6
TGTGCCAGCAGTGAATATCGGGCAGGTATGAACACTGAAGCTTTCTTT | CASSEYRAGMNTEAFF | TRBJ1-1 | NA | NA | TRBV25-1
TGCGCCAGCAGCTACACGGACCCTAATGAAAAACTGTTTTTT | CASSYTDPNEKLFF | TRBJ1-4 | many | NA | TRBV5-1
TGCGCCAGCAGCAGGGGTGGCAGTAGCACAGATACGCAGTATTTT | CASSRGGSSTDTQYF | TRBJ2-3 | NA | NA | TRBV5-1
TGTGCCAGCAGTGAATTGGGTAGCGGGACCTACAATGAGCAGTTCTTC | CASSELGSGTYNEQFF | TRBJ2-1 | NA | TRBD2 | TRBV25-1
TGCGCCAGCAGCCAACCACAAGAAAAACTGTTTTTT | CASSQPQEKLFF | TRBJ1-4 | many | NA | TRBV4-1
TGTGCCAGCCTGGGGGGCGCGGTTTCCTACAATGAGCAGTTCTTC | CASLGGAVSYNEQFF | TRBJ2-1 | few | NA | TRBV6-2/TRBV6-3
TGTGCCAGCAGCTTGATTTCTCAAGACAGGGCCTCGAACACTGAAGCTTTCTTT | CASSLISQDRASNTEAFF | TRBJ1-1 | NA | TRBD1 | TRBV5-4
TGCAGCGTTGAAGTTGCAAGGGGTACCTACACCTTC | CSVEVARGTYTF | TRBJ1-2 | NA | NA | TRBV29-1
TGTGCCAGCAGACCCAGGAGCAAAGAGACCCAGTACTTC | CASRPRSKETQYF | TRBJ2-5 | NA | NA | TRBV2
TGTGCCAGCAGTGAAAACAGACAGGGTTGGAGCACAGATACGCAGTATTTT | CASSENRQGWSTDTQYF | TRBJ2-3 | NA | TRBD1 | TRBV25-1
TGTGCCAGCAGCCCCGGTGGGGGGCGTAGCAATCAGCCCCAGCATTTT | CASSPGGGRSNQPQHF | TRBJ1-5 | many | NA | TRBV11-2
TGTGCCAGCAGCTTGGATACCGGGACGGGAAACACTGAAGCTTTCTTT | CASSLDTGTGNTEAFF | TRBJ1-1 | few | NA | TRBV5-6
TGTGCCAGCAGACCACTGGGACAGGGAGGGAACACCGGGGAGCTGTTTTTT | CASRPLGQGGNTGELFF | TRBJ2-2 | many | TRBD1 | TRBV6-1
TGCGCCAGCAGCTTGGGTCTAGCGGGGGGGCTCCACTACGAGCAGTACTTC | CASSLGLAGGLHYEQYF | TRBJ2-7 | many | TRBD2 | TRBV5-1
TGTGCTAGTGGTTTCCCTCAGGGGACAGGGCTCCAGCCCCAGCATTTT | CASGFPQGTGLQPQHF | TRBJ1-5 | once | TRBD1 | TRBV12-5
TGTGCCACCGCCCCCGCCGGGGGCACCGGGGAGCTGTTTTTT | CATAPAGGTGELFF | TRBJ2-2 | few | NA | TRBV6-1
TGTGCCAGCACCGGGCAGGGGGCAGTTAGTGGGGCCAACGTCCTGACTTTC | CASTGQGAVSGANVLTF | TRBJ2-6 | once | TRBD1 | TRBV2
TGTGCCAGCAGCTTAGCGGGACAGGTCTATGGCTACACCTTC | CASSLAGQVYGYTF | TRBJ1-2 | NA | TRBD1 | TRBV7-9
TGCAGTGCTCCTCAAACGTCGAACACTGAAGCTTTCTTT | CSAPQTSNTEAFF | TRBJ1-1 | once | NA | TRBV20-1
TGTGCCAGCAGTTTCACGACAGGGTCTAACTATGGCTACACCTTC | CASSFTTGSNYGYTF | TRBJ1-2 | few | TRBD1 | TRBV28